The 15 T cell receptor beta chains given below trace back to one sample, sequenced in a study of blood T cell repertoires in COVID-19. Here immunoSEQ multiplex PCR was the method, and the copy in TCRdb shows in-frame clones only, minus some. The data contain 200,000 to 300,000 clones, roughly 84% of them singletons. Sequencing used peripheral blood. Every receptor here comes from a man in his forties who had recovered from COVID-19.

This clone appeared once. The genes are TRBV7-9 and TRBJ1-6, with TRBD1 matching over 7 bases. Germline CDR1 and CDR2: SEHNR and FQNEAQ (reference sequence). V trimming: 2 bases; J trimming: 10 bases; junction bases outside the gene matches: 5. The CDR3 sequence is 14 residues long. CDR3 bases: TGTGCCAGCAGCTTATGGGACAGCGGGTCACCCCTCCACTTT. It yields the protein CASSLWDSGSPLHF.

The chain's CDR3 is CASSLATSAYNEQFF. CDR3 nucleotide sequence: TGTGCCAGCAGCTTGGCGACTAGCGCTTACAATGAGCAGTTCTTC. The rearrangement links TRBV5-4 to TRBJ2-1; the match to TRBD2 covers 8 bases. V gave up 0 bases and J gave up 4 bases; unmatched junction bases: 3. This CDR3 has 15 amino acids. In germline, CDR1 is SGHNT, CDR2 YYREEE (reference sequence).

The CDR3 here is CASRSRTF. For the CDR3, the DNA is TGTGCCAGCAGGTCACGGACCTTC. The chain links TRBV27 to TRBJ1-2; D is unclear. V was shortened by 6 bases and J by 14 bases, with 7 bases between the two germline ends. Germline CDR1 and CDR2: MNHEY and SMNVEV (reference sequence). The length of the CDR3 is 8 residues.

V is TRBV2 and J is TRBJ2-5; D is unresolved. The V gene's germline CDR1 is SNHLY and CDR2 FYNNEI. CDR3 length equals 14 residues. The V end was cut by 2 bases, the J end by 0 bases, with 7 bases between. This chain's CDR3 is CASSETRNQETQYF. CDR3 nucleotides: TGTGCCAGCAGTGAAACCAGGAACCAAGAGACCCAGTACTTC.

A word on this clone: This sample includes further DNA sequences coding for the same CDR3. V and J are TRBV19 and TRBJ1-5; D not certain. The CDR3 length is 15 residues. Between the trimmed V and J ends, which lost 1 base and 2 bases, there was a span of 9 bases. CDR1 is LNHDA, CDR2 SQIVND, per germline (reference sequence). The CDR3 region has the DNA TGTGCCAGTAGTATAGTTCCCGGGGGCAATCAGCCCCAGCATTTT. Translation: CASSIVPGGNQPQHF.

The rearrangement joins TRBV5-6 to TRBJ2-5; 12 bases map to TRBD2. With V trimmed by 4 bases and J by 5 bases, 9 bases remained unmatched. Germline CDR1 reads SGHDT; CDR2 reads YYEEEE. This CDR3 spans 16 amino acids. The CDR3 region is CASSGLTSGSGETQYF. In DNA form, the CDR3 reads TGTGCCAGCAGCGGCTTGACTAGCGGGAGTGGGGAGACCCAGTACTTC.

The CDR3 region has the DNA TGTGCCAGCAGCTCGTCAAGCGGCTATGGCTACACCTTC. This gives the protein CASSSSSGYGYTF. V is TRBV7-2 and J is TRBJ1-2; D ambiguous. Per the germline V gene, CDR1 is SGHTA and CDR2 is FQGNSA. The length of the CDR3 is 13 residues. V lost 4 bases and J lost 4, with 10 bases in between.

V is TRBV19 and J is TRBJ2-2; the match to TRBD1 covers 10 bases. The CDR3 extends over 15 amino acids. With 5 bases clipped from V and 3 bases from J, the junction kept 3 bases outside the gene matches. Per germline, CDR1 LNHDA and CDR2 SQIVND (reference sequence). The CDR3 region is CASSQGTGDTGELFF. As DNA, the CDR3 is TGTGCCAGTAGTCAAGGGACAGGGGACACCGGGGAGCTGTTTTTT.

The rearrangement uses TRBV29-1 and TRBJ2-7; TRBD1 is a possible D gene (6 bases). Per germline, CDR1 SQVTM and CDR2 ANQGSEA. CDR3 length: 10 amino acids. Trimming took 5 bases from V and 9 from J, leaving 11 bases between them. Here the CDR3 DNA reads TGCAGCGTTATTGAGGACAGGCAGTACTTC. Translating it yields CSVIEDRQYF.

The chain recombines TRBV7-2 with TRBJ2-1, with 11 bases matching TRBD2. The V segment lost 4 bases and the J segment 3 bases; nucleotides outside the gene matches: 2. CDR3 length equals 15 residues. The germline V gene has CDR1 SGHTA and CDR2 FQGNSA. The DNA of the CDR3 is TGTGCCAGCAGCTCTAGCGGGGGGTTCTACAATGAGCAGTTCTTC. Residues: CASSSSGGFYNEQFF. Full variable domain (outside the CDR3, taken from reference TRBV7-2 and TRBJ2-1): GAGVSQSPSNKVTEKGKDVELRCDPISGHTALYWYRQSLGQGLEFLIYFQGNSAPDKSGLPSDRFSAERTGGSVSTLTIQRTQQEDSAVYLCASSSSGGFYNEQFFGPGTRLTVL.

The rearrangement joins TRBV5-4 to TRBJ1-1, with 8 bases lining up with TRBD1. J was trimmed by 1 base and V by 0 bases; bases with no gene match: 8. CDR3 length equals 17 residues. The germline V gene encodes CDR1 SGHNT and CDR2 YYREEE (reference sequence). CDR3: CASSLATGDFANTEAFF. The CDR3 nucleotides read TGTGCCAGCAGCTTGGCGACAGGGGACTTTGCGAACACTGAAGCTTTCTTT.

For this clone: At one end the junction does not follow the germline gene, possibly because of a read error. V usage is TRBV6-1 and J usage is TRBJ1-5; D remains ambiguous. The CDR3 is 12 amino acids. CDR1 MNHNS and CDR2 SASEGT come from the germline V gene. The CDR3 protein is CASREGSQPQHF. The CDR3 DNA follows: TGTGCCAGCAGAGAAGGGAGTCAGCCCCAGCATTTT.

CDR3 sequence reads: CASSPRTGPNTGELFF. The CDR3 DNA is TGTGCCAGTAGCCCCCGGACAGGACCGAACACCGGGGAGCTGTTTTTT. The chain uses TRBV9 and TRBJ2-2; 7 nucleotides match TRBD1. The J segment lost 0 bases and the V segment lost 8 bases, leaving 10 bases of the junction unmatched. Per the germline V gene, CDR1 is SGDLS and CDR2 is YYNGEE. CDR3 length: 16 residues.

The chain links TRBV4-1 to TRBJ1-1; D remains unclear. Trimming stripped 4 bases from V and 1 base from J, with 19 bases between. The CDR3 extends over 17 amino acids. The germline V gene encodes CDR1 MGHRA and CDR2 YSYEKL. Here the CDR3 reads CASSPMNWGVGNTEAFF. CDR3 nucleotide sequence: TGCGCCAGCAGCCCCATGAACTGGGGAGTCGGGAACACTGAAGCTTTCTTT.

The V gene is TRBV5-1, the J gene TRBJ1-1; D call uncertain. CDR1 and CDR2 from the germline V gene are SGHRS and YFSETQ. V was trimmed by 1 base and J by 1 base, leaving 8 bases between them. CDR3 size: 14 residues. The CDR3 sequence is CASSLRGKNTEAFF. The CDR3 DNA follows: TGCGCCAGCAGCTTGAGAGGGAAGAACACTGAAGCTTTCTTT.